The T cell receptor (beta chain) under discussion was sequenced for a study of cytomegalovirus exposure and HLA in healthy donors. Study conclusions and caveats: When a later analysis compared HLA-associated TCR beta chains with equally common others, the HLA-associated chains turned out to be more clonally expanded and to have lower generation probabilities. Earlier analysis yielded a pattern in which most TCR beta V segments were productive about 90% or about 30% of the time.

The PCR ran on 60 Vbeta and 13 Jbeta primers. Original methodology: In a later analysis, the count reached 82 million or so unique TCR beta chains, with 8.5 million to 14 million shared. Assay: immunoSEQ multiplex PCR; the TCRdb copy retains only in-frame clones and omits some. V, J and clone size reflect that table, while D and trimming were determined from the DNA. Of some 150,000 clones listed, 55% to 75% are singletons. A remark on this clone: The antigen is unknown.

CDR3 length: 14 residues. V was clipped by 3 bases and J by 5 bases; unmatched bases: 8. Germline loops: CDR1 GTSNPN, CDR2 SVGIG (reference sequence). This clonotype originated in a woman aged 60-70 years in good health and CMV-seropositive. The sequenced sample was PBMCs. This chain links TRBV30 with TRBJ2-7; 9 bases are shared with TRBD1. As DNA, the CDR3 is TGTGCCTGGAGATTACGGGACAGGGTGCACGAGCAGTACTTC. Its protein is CAWRLRDRVHEQYF.